The table lists the clone carrying this TCR beta chain with a few counts. Its target is not known. Expressed TCRB transcripts were sequenced after all isolated RNA was converted to cDNA. The protocol was immunoSEQ multiplex PCR, while the TCRdb copy is restricted to in-frame clones and leaves out a portion. The table has some 140,000 clones, 7.5% to 9.5% seen once. The record originates from a study of beta chain features in type 1 diabetes. Overall study findings and caveats: Type 1 diabetes patients showed a moderate but significant shortening of TCRB CDR3s in all four CD4+ subsets.

Specimen: central memory CD4+ T cells from blood. The receptor was derived from a man younger than 45 with type 1 diabetes.

CDR3 sequence (DNA): TGTGCCAGCAGGGGCGCGATTGGCTACACCTTC. Protein: CASRGAIGYTF. The gene calls are TRBV2 and TRBJ1-2; D is unclear. V was shortened by 6 bases and J by 7 bases, with 9 bases between the two germline ends. Germline values: CDR1 SNHLY, CDR2 FYNNEI. The CDR3 has 11 amino acids. Drawing the rest from reference TRBV2 and TRBJ1-2, the complete variable domain is EPEVTQTPSHQVTQMGQEVILRCVPISNHLYFYWYRQILGQKVEFLVSFYNNEISEKSEIFDDQFSVERPDGSNFTLKIRSTKLEDSAMYFCASRGAIGYTFGSGTRLTVV.